The clone carrying this T cell receptor (beta chain) turned up a few times. Its target is not known. The sample belongs to a study of cytomegalovirus exposure and HLA in healthy donors. Study results and caveats: Segments of the TCR beta V type were, in most cases, productive about 90% or about 30% of the time in an earlier analysis. The study recorded over 150 TCR beta chains that were cytomegalovirus-associated.

PCR employed 60 Vbeta and 13 Jbeta primers. Clones were sequenced by immunoSEQ multiplex PCR, and TCRdb holds only the in-frame ones, with some missing. The sample holds 80,000 to 95,000 clones, 84% seen once. The CDR3 contains 15 residues. The J segment lost 3 bases and the V segment lost 7 bases, leaving 5 bases of the junction unmatched. CDR1 is LGHNA, CDR2 YNFKEQ, per germline. The specimen was PBMCs. This sequence joins TRBV4-2 and TRBJ2-1, with 11 nucleotides matching TRBD2. The sequence was obtained from a woman under 30 in good health and CMV-seropositive. The CDR3 protein is CASTSLAGGYNEQFF. CDR3 coding DNA: TGTGCCAGCACTTCTCTAGCGGGAGGCTACAATGAGCAGTTCTTC.